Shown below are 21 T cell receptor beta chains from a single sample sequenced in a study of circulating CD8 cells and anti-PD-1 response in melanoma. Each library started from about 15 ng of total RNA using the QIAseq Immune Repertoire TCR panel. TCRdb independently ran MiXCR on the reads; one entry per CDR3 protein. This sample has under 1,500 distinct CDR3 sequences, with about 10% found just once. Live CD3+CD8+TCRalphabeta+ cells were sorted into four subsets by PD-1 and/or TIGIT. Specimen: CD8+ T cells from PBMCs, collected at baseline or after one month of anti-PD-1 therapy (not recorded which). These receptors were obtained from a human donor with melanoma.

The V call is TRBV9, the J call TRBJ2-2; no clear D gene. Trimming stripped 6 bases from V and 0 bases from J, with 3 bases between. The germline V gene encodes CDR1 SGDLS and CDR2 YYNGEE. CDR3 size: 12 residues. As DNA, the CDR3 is TGTGCCAGCACCCCGAACACCGGGGAGCTGTTTTTT. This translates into CASTPNTGELFF.

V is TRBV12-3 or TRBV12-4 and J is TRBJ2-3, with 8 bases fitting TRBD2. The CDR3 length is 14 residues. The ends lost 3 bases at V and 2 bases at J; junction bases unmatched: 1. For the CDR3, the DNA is TGTGCCAGCAGTTTGCGGGGGGCCACAGATACGCAGTATTTT. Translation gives CASSLRGATDTQYF.

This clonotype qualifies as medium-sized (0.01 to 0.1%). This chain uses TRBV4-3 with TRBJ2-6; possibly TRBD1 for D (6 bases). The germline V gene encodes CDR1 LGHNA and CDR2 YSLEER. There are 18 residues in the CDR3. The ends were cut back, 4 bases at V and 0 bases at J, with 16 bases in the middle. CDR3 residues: CASSPSTGSISGANVLTF. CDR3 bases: TGCGCCAGCAGCCCGTCTACAGGGTCTATCTCTGGGGCCAACGTCCTGACTTTC.

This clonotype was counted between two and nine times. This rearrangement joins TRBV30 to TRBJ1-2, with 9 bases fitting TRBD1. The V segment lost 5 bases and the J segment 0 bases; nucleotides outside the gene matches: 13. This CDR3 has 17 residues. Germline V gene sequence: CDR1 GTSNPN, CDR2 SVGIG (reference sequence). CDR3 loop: CAWSKGTGMPTNYGYTF. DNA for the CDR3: TGTGCCTGGTCCAAAGGGACAGGGATGCCGACTAACTATGGCTACACCTTC.

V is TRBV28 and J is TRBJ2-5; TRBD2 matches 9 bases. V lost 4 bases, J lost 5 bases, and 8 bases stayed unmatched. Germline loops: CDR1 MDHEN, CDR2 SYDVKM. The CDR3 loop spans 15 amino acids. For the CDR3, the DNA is TGTGCCAGCAGTTATAGCGGGAGTCGTCGGGAGACCCAGTACTTC. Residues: CASSYSGSRRETQYF.

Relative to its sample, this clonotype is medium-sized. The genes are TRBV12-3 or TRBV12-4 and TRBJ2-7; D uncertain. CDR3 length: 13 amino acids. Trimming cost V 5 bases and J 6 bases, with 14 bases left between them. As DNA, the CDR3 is TGTGCCAGCAGTCCCACCAGCCGGGCCGAGCAGTACTTC. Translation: CASSPTSRAEQYF.

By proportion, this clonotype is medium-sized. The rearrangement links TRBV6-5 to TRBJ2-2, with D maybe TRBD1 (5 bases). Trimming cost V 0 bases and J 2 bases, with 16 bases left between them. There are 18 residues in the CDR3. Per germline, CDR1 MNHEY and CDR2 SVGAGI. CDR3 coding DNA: TGTGCCAGCAGTTACTCCCTGCCGGTGACAGCAAACACCGGGGAGCTGTTTTTT. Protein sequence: CASSYSLPVTANTGELFF.

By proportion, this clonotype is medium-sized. In DNA form, the CDR3 reads TGTGCCAGTAGTATCGGTGAAAATGAGCAGTTCTTC. Protein sequence: CASSIGENEQFF. The chain recombines TRBV19 with TRBJ2-1; D is uncertain. Trimming pared 3 bases from V and 7 bases from J, leaving 7 bases between. CDR1 is LNHDA and CDR2 is SQIVND in the germline V gene (reference sequence). The CDR3 sequence is 12 residues long.

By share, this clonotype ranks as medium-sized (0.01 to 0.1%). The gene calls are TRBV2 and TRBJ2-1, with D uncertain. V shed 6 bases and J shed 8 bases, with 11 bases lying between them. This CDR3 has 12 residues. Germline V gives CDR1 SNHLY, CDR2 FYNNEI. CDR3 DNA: TGTGCCAGCAGCCACACCAGCCATGAGCAGTTCTTC. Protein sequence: CASSHTSHEQFF.

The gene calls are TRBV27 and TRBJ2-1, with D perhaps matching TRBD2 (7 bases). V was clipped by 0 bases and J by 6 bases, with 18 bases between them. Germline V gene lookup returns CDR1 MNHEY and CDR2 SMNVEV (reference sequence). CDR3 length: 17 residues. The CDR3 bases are TGTGCCAGCAGTTTATCGGGGGCTAGCGGTCTTCGCAATGAGCAGTTCTTC. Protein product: CASSLSGASGLRNEQFF.

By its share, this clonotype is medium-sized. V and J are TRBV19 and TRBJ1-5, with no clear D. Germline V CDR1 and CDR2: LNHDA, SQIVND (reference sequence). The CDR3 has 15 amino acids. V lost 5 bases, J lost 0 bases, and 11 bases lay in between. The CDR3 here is CASSEEDGSNQPQHF. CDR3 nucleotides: TGTGCCAGTAGTGAGGAGGACGGTAGCAATCAGCCCCAGCATTTT.

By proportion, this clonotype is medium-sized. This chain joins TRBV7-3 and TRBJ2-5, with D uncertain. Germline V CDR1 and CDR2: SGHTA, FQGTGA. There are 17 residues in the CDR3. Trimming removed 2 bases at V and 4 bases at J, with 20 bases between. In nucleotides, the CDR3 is TGTGCCAGCAGCTTATATGGTTTCGTCCTAATGGGAGAGACCCAGTACTTC. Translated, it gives CASSLYGFVLMGETQYF. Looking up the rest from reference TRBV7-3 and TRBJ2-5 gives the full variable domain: GAGVSQTPSNKVTEKGKYVELRCDPISGHTALYWYRQSLGQGPEFLIYFQGTGAADDSGLPNDRFFAVRPEGSVSTLKIQRTERGDSAVYLCASSLYGFVLMGETQYFGPGTRLLVL.

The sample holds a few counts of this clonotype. The CDR3 DNA sequence: TGTGCCACCGCCGGGACTAGTCTTACAGATACGCAGTATTTT. Its translation: CATAGTSLTDTQYF. The rearrangement links TRBV10-3 to TRBJ2-3; 8 nucleotides match TRBD2. The germline gives CDR1 ENHRY, CDR2 SYGVKD. The V and J ends lost 10 bases and 3 bases, in that order; junction bases with no gene match: 9. This CDR3 contains 14 residues.

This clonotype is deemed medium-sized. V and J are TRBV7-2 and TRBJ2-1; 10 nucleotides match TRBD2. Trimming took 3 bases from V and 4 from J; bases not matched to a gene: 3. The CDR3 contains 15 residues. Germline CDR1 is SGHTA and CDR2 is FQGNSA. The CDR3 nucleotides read TGTGCCAGCAGCTTTGGGACTAGCGATTACAATGAGCAGTTCTTC. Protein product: CASSFGTSDYNEQFF.

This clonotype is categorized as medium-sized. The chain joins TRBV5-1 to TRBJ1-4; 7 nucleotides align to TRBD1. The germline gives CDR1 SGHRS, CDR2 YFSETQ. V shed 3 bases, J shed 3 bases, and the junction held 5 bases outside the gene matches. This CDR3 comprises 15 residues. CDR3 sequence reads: CASSSRQGPNEKLFF. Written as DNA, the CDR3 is TGCGCCAGCAGCTCCCGACAGGGTCCTAATGAAAAACTGTTTTTT.

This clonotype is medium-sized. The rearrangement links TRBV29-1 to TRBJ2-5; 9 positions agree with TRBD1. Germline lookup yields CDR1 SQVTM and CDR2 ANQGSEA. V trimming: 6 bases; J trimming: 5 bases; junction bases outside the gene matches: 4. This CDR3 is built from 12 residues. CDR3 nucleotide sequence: TGCAGCGTCTGGACAGGGGATGAGACCCAGTACTTC. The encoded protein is CSVWTGDETQYF.

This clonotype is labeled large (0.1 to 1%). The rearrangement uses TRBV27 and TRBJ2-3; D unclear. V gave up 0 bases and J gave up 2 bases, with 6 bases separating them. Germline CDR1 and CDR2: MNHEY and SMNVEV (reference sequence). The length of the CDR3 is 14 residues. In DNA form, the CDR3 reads TGTGCCAGCAGTTTATCGGGCACCACAGATACGCAGTATTTT. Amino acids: CASSLSGTTDTQYF.

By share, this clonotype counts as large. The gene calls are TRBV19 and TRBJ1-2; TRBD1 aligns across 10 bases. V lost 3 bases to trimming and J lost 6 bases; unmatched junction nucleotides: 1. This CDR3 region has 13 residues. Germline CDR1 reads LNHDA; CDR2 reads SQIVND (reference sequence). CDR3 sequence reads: CASSIGTGDGYTF. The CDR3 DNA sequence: TGTGCCAGTAGTATTGGGACAGGGGATGGCTACACCTTC.

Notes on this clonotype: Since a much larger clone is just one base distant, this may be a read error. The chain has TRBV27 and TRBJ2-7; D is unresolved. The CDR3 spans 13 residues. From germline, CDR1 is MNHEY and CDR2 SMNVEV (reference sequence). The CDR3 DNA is TGTGCCAGCAGTTTATCCTCCTCCTACGACCAGTACTTC. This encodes CASSLSSSYDQYF.

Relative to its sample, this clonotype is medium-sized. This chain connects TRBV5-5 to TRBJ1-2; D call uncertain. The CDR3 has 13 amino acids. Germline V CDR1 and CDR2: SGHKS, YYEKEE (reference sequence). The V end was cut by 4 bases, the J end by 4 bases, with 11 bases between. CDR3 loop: CASSPPVGYGYTF. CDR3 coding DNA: TGTGCCAGCAGCCCCCCAGTTGGCTATGGCTACACCTTC.

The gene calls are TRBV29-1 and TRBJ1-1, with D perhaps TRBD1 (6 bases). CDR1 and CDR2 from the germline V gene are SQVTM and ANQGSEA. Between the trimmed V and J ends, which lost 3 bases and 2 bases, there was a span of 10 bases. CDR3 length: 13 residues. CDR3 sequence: CSVEPRGNTEAFF. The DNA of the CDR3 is TGCAGCGTTGAGCCCAGGGGTAACACTGAAGCTTTCTTT.